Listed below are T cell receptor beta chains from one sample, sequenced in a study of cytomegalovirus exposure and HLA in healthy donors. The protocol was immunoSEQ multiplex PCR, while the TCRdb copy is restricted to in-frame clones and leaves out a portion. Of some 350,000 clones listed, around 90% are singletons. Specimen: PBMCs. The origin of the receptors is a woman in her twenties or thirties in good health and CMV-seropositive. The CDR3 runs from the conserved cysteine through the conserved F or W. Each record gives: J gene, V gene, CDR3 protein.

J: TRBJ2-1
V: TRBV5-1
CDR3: CASSRGQTYNEQFF

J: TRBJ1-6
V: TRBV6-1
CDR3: CASSEASNSPLHF

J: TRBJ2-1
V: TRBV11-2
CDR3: CASSLELAGLGNEQFF

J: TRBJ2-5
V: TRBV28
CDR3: CASSLPVAGETQYF

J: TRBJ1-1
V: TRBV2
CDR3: CASRGKGQPNTEAFF

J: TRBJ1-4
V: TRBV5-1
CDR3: CASSFGATNEKLFF

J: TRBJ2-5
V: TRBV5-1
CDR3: CASRPGTAQETQYF

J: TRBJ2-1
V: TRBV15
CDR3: CATSGASSYNEQFF

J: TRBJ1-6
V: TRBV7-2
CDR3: CASSLGTGTPLHF

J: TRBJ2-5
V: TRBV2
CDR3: CASRERGGETQYF

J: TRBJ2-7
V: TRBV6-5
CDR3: CASSYGNSAYEQYF

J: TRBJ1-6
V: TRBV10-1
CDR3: CASSESHVGGPGSPLHF

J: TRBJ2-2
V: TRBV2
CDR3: CASSEATGQGARTGELFF

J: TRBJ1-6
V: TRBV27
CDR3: CASSSPGQGYNSPLHF

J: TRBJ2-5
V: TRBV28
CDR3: CASSPGTSGGAGETQYF

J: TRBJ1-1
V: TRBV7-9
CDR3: CASSLAPPKPRRGNTEAFF

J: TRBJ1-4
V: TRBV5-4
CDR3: CASSLGARVDEKLFF

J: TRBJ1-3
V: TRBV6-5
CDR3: CASSFPTGRSGNTIYF

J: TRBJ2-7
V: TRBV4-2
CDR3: CASSQVSSGGTSYEQYF

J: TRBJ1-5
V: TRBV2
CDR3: CASTRGGDNQPQHF

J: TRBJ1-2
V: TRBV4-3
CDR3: CASSPGQSPPNYGYTF

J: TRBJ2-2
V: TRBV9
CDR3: CASSPVGTNTGELFF

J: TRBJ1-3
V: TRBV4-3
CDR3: CASSQEGDLENTIYF

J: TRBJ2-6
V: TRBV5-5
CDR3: CASSGLGAIHSGANVLTF

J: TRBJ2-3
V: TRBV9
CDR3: CASSVGAGGADTQYF

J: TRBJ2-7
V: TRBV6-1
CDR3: CASSVGLADSYEQYF

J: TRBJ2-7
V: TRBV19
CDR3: CASRSGGGYEQYF

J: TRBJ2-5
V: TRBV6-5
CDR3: CASMGGVQETQYF

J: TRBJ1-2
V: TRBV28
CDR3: CASRATGGSGYTF

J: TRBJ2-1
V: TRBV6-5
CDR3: CASSYSIPDRVNEQFF

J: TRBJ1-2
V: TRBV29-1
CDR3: CSVVGKNYGYTF

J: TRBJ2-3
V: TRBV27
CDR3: CASSLPGGRTTDTQYF

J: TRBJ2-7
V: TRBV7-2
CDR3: CASANLPAYEQYF

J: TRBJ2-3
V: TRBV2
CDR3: CVPRPDTQYF

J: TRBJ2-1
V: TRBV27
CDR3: CASSLSPYNEQFF

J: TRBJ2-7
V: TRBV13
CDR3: CASSPGTAYEQYF

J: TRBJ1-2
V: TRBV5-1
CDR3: CASSLEGTGYTF